Listed here are 5 T cell receptor beta chains from one sample, sequenced in a study of T-cell reconstitution after alpha-beta-depleted transplantation in children. TCRbeta library construction was performed incorporating unique molecular identifiers. Using its own MiXCR run on the PCR reads, TCRdb lists one record per CDR3 protein. This sample yields about 360,000 distinct CDR3 sequences, of which about an eighth are seen a single time; about 3.9% belongs to the top ten. The source was PBMCs, collected from the stem cell graft. All receptors derive from a human donor who donated a stem cell graft to a child with Fanconi anemia.

This clonotype was seen at least ten times. The chain carries TRBV4-3 and TRBJ2-1; D perhaps matches TRBD1 (5 bases). Trimming shortened V by 3 bases and J by 6 bases, and 9 bases separated the two germline ends. Germline V gene sequence: CDR1 LGHNA, CDR2 YSLEER. The CDR3 has 13 residues. The CDR3 coding sequence is TGCGCCAGCAGCCAGGACATAGGCAATGAGCAGTTCTTC. This codes for CASSQDIGNEQFF.

The V and J genes are TRBV20-1 and TRBJ2-5; no firm D call. The germline CDR1 and CDR2 sequences are DFQATT and SNEGSKA (reference sequence). Trimming cost V 1 base and J 7 bases, with 13 bases left between them. This CDR3 region has 13 residues. Here the CDR3 DNA reads TGCAGTGCTAGAGGCCCAATGACTCCGACCCAGTACTTC. It codes for CSARGPMTPTQYF.

The rearrangement joins TRBV5-1 to TRBJ1-1, with TRBD1 identical over 7 bases. The CDR3 loop spans 17 amino acids. Germline trimming cut 3 bases from V and 0 bases from J; bases unmatched to any gene: 11. Germline lookup yields CDR1 SGHRS and CDR2 YFSETQ. The chain's CDR3 is CASSSTGRTGVNTEAFF. The CDR3 nucleotides are TGCGCCAGCAGCTCCACAGGAAGGACAGGAGTGAACACTGAAGCTTTCTTT.

The chain employs TRBV19 and TRBJ1-4; a possible D gene is TRBD1 (5 bases). The V and J ends lost 3 bases and 6 bases respectively, with 14 bases between them. Germline loops: CDR1 LNHDA, CDR2 SQIVND (reference sequence). The CDR3 is 15 residues long. In nucleotides, the CDR3 is TGTGCCAGTAGTATGCTGGCAGGGAAGGATGAAAAACTGTTTTTT. It translates to CASSMLAGKDEKLFF.

The sample holds many counts of this clonotype. This rearrangement joins TRBV29-1 to TRBJ1-2; D is ambiguous. Germline V gives CDR1 SQVTM, CDR2 ANQGSEA. V was pared by 4 bases and J by 4 bases, with 10 bases between. The length of the CDR3 is 12 residues. CDR3: CSVAHPIYGYTF. The CDR3 DNA sequence: TGCAGCGTTGCCCACCCTATCTATGGCTACACCTTC.